Presented here are 3 T cell receptor beta chains from one specimen sequenced in a study of T cell repertoires in cytomegalovirus infection (dated by TCRdb to the late 2010s). The reads were generated on an Illumina HiSeq 1500. TCRdb's own reprocessing of the public reads used fastp at Q25 and MiXCR and kept productive beta chains. Every distinct CDR3 protein forms one entry, paired with its most common genes and DNA. Within this sample are a few hundred thousand distinct CDR3 sequences, with approximately 32% of them counted one time only. Of the sample, around 20% falls within the top ten clones. The treatment or condition label, as the study defines it: in vitro stimulation with specific CMV peptide epitopes to enrich CMV-specific T cells. These TCRs are of unknown antigen specificity. Sequences were derived from cultured PBMCs, sampled from culture after CMV antigen stimulation. The receptors were sampled from a human donor in good health (CMV status not recorded). Some clones in this sample may be carry-over from other donors' samples.

This clonotype has a count of ten or more. The gene calls are TRBV18 and TRBJ1-5; D unclear. The CDR3 sequence is 13 residues long. CDR1 KGHSH and CDR2 LQKENI come from the germline V gene. V lost 5 bases and J 1 base, leaving 6 bases between the germline ends. As DNA, the CDR3 is TGTGCCAGCTCAAGGCAGAGCAATCAGCCCCAGCATTTT. Protein product: CASSRQSNQPQHF.

A single count supports this clonotype. The chain combines TRBV12-3 or TRBV12-4 with TRBJ1-1; D perhaps matches TRBD1 (5 bases). The V and J ends lost 6 bases and 7 bases respectively, with 15 bases between them. The CDR3 spans 13 residues. The CDR3: CASSKLQGDEAFF. CDR3 nucleotides: TGTGCCAGCAGCAAACTCCAAGGGGATGAAGCTTTCTTT.

V usage is TRBV12-3 or TRBV12-4 and J usage is TRBJ2-5; TRBD1 might be the D (5 bases). The CDR3 covers 12 residues. V dropped 7 bases and J dropped 4 bases, with 10 bases sitting between them. CDR3 in DNA: TGTGCCAGCACCAGGGAAGGAGAGACCCAGTACTTC. Protein product: CASTREGETQYF.